The 4 T cell receptor beta chains reported below all come from one sample, sequenced in a study of T-cell memory formation after mild COVID-19. A single record per CDR3 protein comes from TCRdb applying MiXCR to the 5' RACE reads. The sample consists of about 190,000 distinct CDR3 sequences, around 18% of them appearing once. The sequenced sample was PBMCs or a T cell subset sorted from them (not recorded which). The receptors here all came from an adult woman who had mild COVID-19 (a few samples of this study predate the infection). Cell type and time point are not known.

The chain recombines TRBV7-9 with TRBJ2-7; 9 nucleotides agree with TRBD1. J lost 5 bases, V lost 5 bases, and 13 bases had no gene match. Germline values: CDR1 SEHNR, CDR2 FQNEAQ (reference sequence). This CDR3 is 16 amino acids long. CDR3 protein: CASSPAPWTGAHEQYF. The CDR3 DNA follows: TGTGCCAGCAGCCCCGCCCCATGGACAGGGGCCCACGAGCAGTACTTC.

The chain recombines TRBV29-1 with TRBJ1-2, with TRBD1 identical over 8 bases. V gave up 4 bases and J gave up 8 bases; unmatched junction bases: 9. The V gene's germline CDR1 is SQVTM and CDR2 ANQGSEA. The CDR3 length is 13 residues. The CDR3 here is CSVGAGTGKGYTF. Written as DNA, the CDR3 is TGCAGCGTTGGAGCCGGGACAGGAAAAGGCTACACCTTC.

This clonotype was counted between two and nine times. V is TRBV4-1 and J is TRBJ1-6; 8 nucleotides line up with TRBD1. This CDR3 has 15 residues. The V gene end was trimmed by 4 bases and the J gene end by 4 bases; junction bases not matched to a gene: 3. Germline CDR1 is MGHRA and CDR2 is YSYEKL. The CDR3 DNA reads TGCGCCAGCAGCCCCCGGGACAGGTATAATTCACCCCTCCACTTT. Protein product: CASSPRDRYNSPLHF.

The V gene is TRBV18, the J gene TRBJ2-2, with 7 positions matching TRBD2. The CDR3 totals 17 residues. Germline CDR1 reads KGHSH; CDR2 reads LQKENI. V gave up 1 base and J gave up 4 bases; unmatched junction bases: 9. The chain's CDR3 is CASSPRFQAGPTGELFF. CDR3 nucleotides: TGTGCCAGCTCACCACGATTCCAAGCGGGACCCACCGGGGAGCTGTTTTTT.